The source of this T cell receptor beta chain is a study of cytomegalovirus exposure and HLA in healthy donors. Researchers ran the PCR with 60 Vbeta and 13 Jbeta primers. The repertoire was sequenced with immunoSEQ multiplex PCR; TCRdb's copy has only in-frame clones and lacks some. This sample has around 130,000 clones; about 79% occur once, and the top ten carry 2.5% to 3%. V was clipped by 1 base and J by 2 bases, with 10 bases between them. The CDR3 length is 15 residues. In germline, CDR1 is MDHEN, CDR2 SYDVKM. V usage is TRBV28 and J usage is TRBJ2-3; D is ambiguous. Sequencing input: PBMCs. This sequence originates from a woman in her late teens or twenties in good health and CMV-seropositive. CDR3 in amino acids: CASSLFEQPTDTQYF. CDR3 DNA sequence: TGTGCCAGCAGTTTATTCGAACAGCCCACAGATACGCAGTATTTT.